Given below is one T cell receptor (beta chain) in context. The antigen is unknown. The data are from a study of shared clonotypes between healthy human individuals. Study-wide context: Serving as donors were a couple of women and three men, whose ages spanned 18 to 49. Overall study results and limits: An expected dependence of interdonor clonotype sharing on sequencing depth was noted. Non-shared clonotypes were found to have lower generation probabilities than the clonotypes that were shared by all four of the sorted-subset donors.

The assay was immunoSEQ multiplex PCR, and TCRdb's table has in-frame clones only and misses some. The repertoire has more than 2 million clones, about 95% of them found once; the top ten carry about 1.1%. Germline V gene lookup returns CDR1 LGHNA and CDR2 YSLEER. The CDR3 loop spans 14 amino acids. Trimming stripped 1 base from V and 1 base from J, with 7 bases between. Cells designated naive CD8 were CD45RO-negative and were positively selected for CCR7, with terminally differentiated effector memory CD45RA+ cells excluded. Adult Caucasians living in Nashville, Tennessee made up all of the donors. This clonotype was obtained from a man between 18 and 35 years old in good health. The rearrangement links TRBV4-3 to TRBJ1-2; no clear D. Specimen: naive CD8+ T cells sorted from blood. CDR3 sequence reads: CASSQAGFNYGYTF. As DNA, the CDR3 is TGCGCCAGCAGCCAAGCCGGATTTAACTATGGCTACACCTTC.